The 20 T cell receptor beta chains presented below share a single source sample, sequenced in a study of TIL therapy for anti-PD-1-resistant metastatic lung cancer. Sequencing used immunoSEQ v3. Generated by immunoSEQ multiplex PCR, the TCRdb table keeps only in-frame clones and is missing some. Of more than 90,000 clones in the sample, about two thirds are singletons; the top ten hold 10% to 11%. Time point of the sample: pre-treatment sample, taken before nivolumab and TIL therapy. Pleural nodules or supraclavicular lymph nodes made up most of the excised metastases sampled. The starting material was tumor tissue, obtained at baseline. The receptors originated from a person aged 30 to 80 with non-small cell lung cancer.

This clone was detected a few times. The V and J genes are TRBV7-9 and TRBJ1-6, with unresolved D. The CDR3 runs to 14 residues. V lost 4 bases and J lost 4, with 8 bases in between. Germline assignment: CDR1 SEHNR and CDR2 FQNEAQ (reference sequence). The CDR3 region is CASSYTEYNSPLHF. The CDR3 nucleotides read TGTGCCAGCAGCTACACAGAATATAATTCACCCCTCCACTTT.

The chain uses TRBV7-8 and TRBJ1-5; 7 bases line up with TRBD1. Germline lookup yields CDR1 SGHVS and CDR2 FQNEAQ. The CDR3 runs to 13 residues. The V segment lost 5 bases and the J segment 6 bases; nucleotides outside the gene matches: 4. The DNA for the CDR3 is TGTGCCAGCAGCCGGGACAGAAGTCAGCCCCAGCATTTT. It encodes CASSRDRSQPQHF.

The sample holds a few counts of this clone. The CDR3 region has the DNA TGTGCCACCATCTGGACAGCGGACTCCTACGAGCAGTACTTC. Its protein product is CATIWTADSYEQYF. The chain uses TRBV24-1 and TRBJ2-7; D might be TRBD1 (6 bases). Germline V gene sequence: CDR1 KGHDR, CDR2 SFDVKD. The V end lost 8 bases, the J end lost 0 bases, and 13 bases lay between the germline ends. This CDR3 comprises 14 residues.

This clone appeared a few times. This rearrangement joins TRBV7-2 to TRBJ1-1; TRBD1 might be the D (6 bases). The CDR3 runs to 12 residues. Per the germline V gene, CDR1 is SGHTA and CDR2 is FQGNSA. V was cut by 8 bases and J by 11 bases, with 18 bases left in between. The chain's CDR3 is CASRWSGAKAFF. The CDR3 nucleotides are TGTGCCAGCCGTTGGTCAGGGGCTAAGGCTTTCTTT.

This clone showed up just a few times. The chain has TRBV15 and TRBJ1-5; 7 bases map to TRBD1. This CDR3 region has 17 residues. Germline trimming cut 1 base from V and 5 bases from J; bases unmatched to any gene: 11. The V gene's germline CDR1 is LNHNV and CDR2 YYDKDF (reference sequence). The CDR3 DNA reads as TGTGCCACCAGCAGAGCGAAGGGCCAGGGGGTTGATCAGCCCCAGCATTTT. Protein product: CATSRAKGQGVDQPQHF.

This clone appeared a single time. The gene calls are TRBV10-3 and TRBJ1-2, with unresolved D. The CDR3 spans 12 residues. From germline, CDR1 is ENHRY and CDR2 SYGVKD. V was shortened by 8 bases and J by 5 bases, with 12 bases between the two germline ends. The CDR3 protein is CAIAEDGYGYTF. The CDR3 coding sequence is TGTGCCATCGCCGAGGATGGTTATGGCTACACCTTC.

The chain recombines TRBV28 with TRBJ2-2; 8 nucleotides align to TRBD2. CDR1 is MDHEN, CDR2 SYDVKM, per germline. The CDR3 is 16 amino acids. The junction had 8 bases not matched to a gene; V was cut back by 3 bases and J by 5 bases. The CDR3 region has the DNA TGTGCCAGCAGTTTGGAAAGGACGGGGGGGACCGGGGAGCTGTTTTTT. Encoded protein: CASSLERTGGTGELFF.

The chain links TRBV25-1 to TRBJ2-3, with 10 bases fitting TRBD2. The CDR3 runs to 15 residues. Germline assignment: CDR1 MGHDK and CDR2 SYGVNS. Germline trimming cut 6 bases from V and 5 bases from J; bases unmatched to any gene: 8. The CDR3 loop is CASSRAGGRGDTQYF. The CDR3 nucleotides read TGTGCCAGCAGCAGAGCGGGGGGGCGCGGAGATACGCAGTATTTT.

This clone occurred a few times. The V and J genes are TRBV28 and TRBJ1-2; D call uncertain. Trimming cost V 2 bases and J 4 bases, with 11 bases left between them. CDR3 size: 14 residues. Per germline, CDR1 MDHEN and CDR2 SYDVKM. The CDR3 is CASSLVAGVYGYTF. The CDR3 DNA reads TGTGCCAGCAGTTTAGTAGCAGGTGTCTATGGCTACACCTTC.

This chain connects TRBV5-1 to TRBJ2-3; the D gene could be TRBD1 or TRBD2 (5 bases each). Trimming took off 5 bases at V and 4 bases at J, with 11 bases between the two ends. The V gene's germline CDR1 is SGHRS and CDR2 YFSETQ. The CDR3 is made up of 13 amino acids. CDR3 in amino acids: CASRPGTADTQYF. The CDR3 coding sequence is TGCGCCAGCAGGCCCGGGACGGCAGATACGCAGTATTTT.

The chain carries TRBV29-1 and TRBJ2-7; the match to TRBD2 covers 9 bases. This CDR3 spans 13 amino acids. Germline V gene lookup returns CDR1 SQVTM and CDR2 ANQGSEA. The junction had 5 bases not matched to a gene; V was cut back by 4 bases and J by 4 bases. The CDR3 coding sequence is TGCAGCGTTGTAGCGGGAGATATTTACGAGCAGTACTTC. It codes for CSVVAGDIYEQYF.

This sequence joins TRBV5-4 and TRBJ2-5; 8 bases agree with TRBD1. Germline CDR1 is SGHNT and CDR2 is YYREEE (reference sequence). Trimming cost V 5 bases and J 0 bases; bases outside gene matches: 9. This CDR3 comprises 16 residues. The CDR3: CASSSGQGWNQETQYF. CDR3 nucleotides: TGTGCCAGCAGTTCAGGACAGGGTTGGAACCAAGAGACCCAGTACTTC.

The rearrangement links TRBV4-1 to TRBJ2-7; 14 bases fit TRBD2. This CDR3 contains 15 residues. V lost 5 bases, J lost 5 bases, and 5 bases stayed unmatched. Germline V gene lookup returns CDR1 MGHRA and CDR2 YSYEKL. The CDR3 sequence: CASSTGTSGSHEQYF. The CDR3 bases are TGCGCCAGCAGCACCGGGACTAGCGGGAGCCACGAGCAGTACTTC.

This sequence joins TRBV3-1 (or the pseudogene TRBV3-2) and TRBJ1-2; D uncertain. The V gene lost 1 base and the J gene lost 3 bases, with 24 bases spanning the gap. Germline CDR1 reads LGHDT; CDR2 reads YNNKEL (reference sequence). The CDR3 has 19 amino acids. The CDR3 loop is CASSQVGRRRNPSDYGYTF. CDR3 DNA: TGTGCCAGCAGCCAAGTAGGTCGCAGGAGGAACCCCTCCGACTATGGCTACACCTTC.

This chain uses TRBV4-1 with TRBJ2-7; 8 nucleotides line up with TRBD2. The CDR3 runs 15 residues. Per germline, CDR1 MGHRA and CDR2 YSYEKL. V trimming: 4 bases; J trimming: 2 bases; junction bases outside the gene matches: 7. CDR3 protein: CASSPPAGGTYEQYF. The CDR3 nucleotides are TGCGCCAGCAGCCCACCGGCGGGAGGTACCTACGAGCAGTACTTC.

The chain is built from TRBV3-1 (or the pseudogene TRBV3-2) and TRBJ2-4; 13 positions agree with TRBD2. CDR3 length: 14 amino acids. Germline trimming cut 6 bases from V and 8 bases from J; bases unmatched to any gene: 4. Germline V gene data show CDR1 as LGHDT and CDR2 as YNNKEL (reference sequence). CDR3 DNA: TGTGCCAGCAGTACTAGCGGGGGGGCGTACATTCAGTACTTC. This translates into CASSTSGGAYIQYF.

The rearrangement links TRBV6-2 or TRBV6-3 to TRBJ2-7; 7 bases agree with TRBD2. CDR3 size: 17 residues. With 5 bases clipped from V and 2 bases from J, the junction kept 15 bases outside the gene matches. Germline CDR1 MNHEY, CDR2 SVGEGT. CDR3 residues: CASSDGAGRGRAYEQYF. CDR3 in DNA: TGTGCCAGCAGTGACGGGGCAGGTCGGGGGAGGGCCTACGAGCAGTACTTC.

This chain joins TRBV5-1 and TRBJ2-1; D is unclear. This CDR3 comprises 14 residues. Trimming removed 7 bases at V and 2 bases at J, with 13 bases between. Per germline, CDR1 SGHRS and CDR2 YFSETQ. CDR3 region: CASRAVGPYNEQFF. CDR3 DNA sequence: TGCGCCAGCCGCGCCGTCGGTCCCTACAATGAGCAGTTCTTC.

The chain has TRBV7-9 and TRBJ2-2; TRBD2 matches 10 bases. The CDR3 contains 17 residues. CDR1 and CDR2 from the germline V gene are SEHNR and FQNEAQ (reference sequence). V gave up 5 bases and J gave up 0 bases; unmatched junction bases: 6. Written as DNA, the CDR3 is TGTGCCAGCAGCCAGGGGACTAGCGTGCCGAACACCGGGGAGCTGTTTTTT. Its translation: CASSQGTSVPNTGELFF.

V and J are TRBV30 and TRBJ1-5, with D perhaps TRBD1 (5 bases). The CDR3 has 15 amino acids. V was trimmed by 2 bases and J by 9 bases, leaving 20 bases between them. Per germline, CDR1 GTSNPN and CDR2 SVGIG (reference sequence). This CDR3 reads CAWSLGSGAIGPQHF. CDR3 in DNA: TGTGCCTGGAGTTTGGGGTCCGGGGCAATAGGGCCCCAGCATTTT. Complete variable domain (other parts from reference TRBV30 and TRBJ1-5): SQTIHQWPATLVQPVGSPLSLECTVEGTSNPNLYWYRQAAGRGLQLLFYSVGIGQISSEVPQNLSASRPQDRQFILSSKKLLLSDSGFYLCAWSLGSGAIGPQHFGDGTRLSIL.